These T cell receptor beta chains were read from a single sample in a study of shared clonotypes between healthy human individuals. The assay was immunoSEQ multiplex PCR, and TCRdb's table has in-frame clones only and misses some. The data show roughly 2,300,000 clones, with 80% to 95% seen just once and about 0.41% held by the top ten. The sample comprised naive CD4+ T cells from PBMCs. The receptors were sampled from a man aged 18 to 35 in good health. Some clones in this sample may be carry-over from other donors' samples. CDR3s include the opening cysteine and the closing phenylalanine or tryptophan. The D gene is left open where the match is weak. Size values are once, few and many counts, or a class for expanded clones, and some rows have none.

v_gene	d_gene	len	j_gene	abundance	CDR3aa	CDR3nt
TRBV28	NA	12	TRBJ2-7	few	CASSLSRYEQYF	TGTGCCAGCAGTTTATCACGCTACGAGCAGTACTTC
TRBV27	TRBD2	19	TRBJ2-2	NA	CASTHPPPVPSGTPGELFF	TGTGCCAGCACCCACCCCCCCCCGGTTCCTAGCGGGACCCCCGGGGAGCTGTTTTTT
TRBV7-9	NA	15	TRBJ2-6	NA	CASSLQRSGANVLTF	TGTGCCAGCAGCTTACAGCGGTCTGGGGCCAACGTCCTGACTTTC
TRBV9	NA	13	TRBJ2-2	NA	CASSQRGAGELFF	TGTGCCAGCAGTCAAAGAGGGGCCGGGGAGCTGTTTTTT
TRBV7-9	NA	15	TRBJ1-2	few	CASSLALGDLDGYTF	TGTGCCAGCAGCTTAGCGCTAGGGGACTTGGATGGCTACACCTTC
TRBV6-5	TRBD1	14	TRBJ1-1	NA	CASSVTGENTEAFF	TGTGCCAGCAGTGTGACAGGGGAAAACACTGAAGCTTTCTTT
TRBV7-9	TRBD1	16	TRBJ1-2	NA	CASSFRAGGNWSGYTF	TGTGCCAGCAGCTTTCGGGCAGGGGGGAATTGGAGTGGCTACACCTTC
TRBV4-1	NA	14	TRBJ2-7	NA	CASSHVLAGYEQYF	TGCGCCAGCAGCCACGTCTTAGCAGGCTACGAGCAGTACTTC
TRBV29-1	NA	12	TRBJ2-1	NA	CSAQLHYNEQFF	TGCAGCGCGCAGCTCCACTACAATGAGCAGTTCTTC
TRBV7-9	TRBD1	15	TRBJ1-1	NA	CASSLGQGAVTEAFF	TGTGCCAGCAGCTTAGGTCAGGGGGCCGTCACTGAAGCTTTCTTT
TRBV2	NA	14	TRBJ1-1	once	CASSVRQENTEAFF	TGTGCCAGCAGTGTACGACAGGAGAACACTGAAGCTTTCTTT
TRBV28	TRBD1	15	TRBJ1-3	once	CASSPQGANGNTIYF	TGTGCCAGCAGTCCTCAGGGGGCTAATGGAAACACCATATATTTT
TRBV5-1	NA	14	TRBJ2-3	NA	CASTPDSFTDTQYF	TGCGCCAGCACCCCGGACAGTTTCACAGATACGCAGTATTTT
TRBV4-1	NA	15	TRBJ1-4	NA	CASSQTGQLNEKLFF	TGCGCCAGCAGCCAAACAGGACAGTTAAATGAAAAACTGTTTTTT